The 15 T cell receptor beta chains listed next were all sequenced from one sample in a study of Ad26.COV2.S vaccination and SARS-CoV-2 variants. The method was immunoSEQ multiplex PCR; TCRdb's version includes in-frame clones alone and lacks a portion of them. The sample lists about 410,000 clones, about nine tenths occurring once. Treatment described: 15 to 20 received Ad26.COV2.S at low or high dose, single or two shots; several received placebo; per-sample allocation not given. Following the first vaccine or placebo injection, samples were taken on day 63. The sample consisted of peripheral blood, taken in a trial of Ad26.COV2.S vaccine versus placebo. All receptors come from a person aged 18-65 years who received the Ad26.COV2.S COVID-19 vaccine or a placebo.

The CDR3 here is CASSLTPGLLPDEQYF. DNA for the CDR3: TGCGCCAGCAGCTTGACGCCGGGACTCCTTCCTGACGAGCAGTACTTC. The V and J genes are TRBV5-1 and TRBJ2-7, with D tentatively TRBD2 (6 bases). V lost 1 base, J lost 5 bases, and 19 bases lay in between. Germline assignment: CDR1 SGHRS and CDR2 YFSETQ. The CDR3 is 16 residues long.

J is TRBJ1-6 and V is TRBV7-9; tentatively, D is TRBD1 (5 bases). V gave up 5 bases and J gave up 10 bases, with 24 bases separating them. Germline V gives CDR1 SEHNR, CDR2 FQNEAQ (reference sequence). This CDR3 is built from 17 residues. CDR3 amino acids: CASSIDVLGRDASPLHF. The DNA for the CDR3 is TGTGCCAGCAGCATAGATGTATTGGGCAGGGACGCCTCACCCCTCCACTTT.

V and J are TRBV5-1 and TRBJ2-7; 12 bases match TRBD1. This CDR3 is built from 15 residues. V dropped 3 bases and J dropped 6; count of bases not matched to a gene: 7. CDR1 and CDR2 (germline): SGHRS, YFSETQ. The CDR3 region is CASSSKPGQGAEQYF. The CDR3 nucleotides read TGCGCCAGCAGCTCTAAACCGGGACAGGGGGCCGAGCAGTACTTC.

The chain combines TRBV11-2 with TRBJ1-1; D not certain. V lost 5 bases and J 4 bases, leaving 14 bases between the germline ends. The CDR3 loop spans 14 amino acids. The germline V gene has CDR1 SGHAT and CDR2 FQNNGV. The CDR3 nucleotides are TGTGCCAGCAGCAGAGGGAGGCACACCACTGAAGCTTTCTTT. It encodes CASSRGRHTTEAFF.

The chain joins TRBV6-5 to TRBJ2-5; a possible D gene is TRBD2 (6 bases). CDR1 MNHEY and CDR2 SVGAGI come from the germline V gene. The CDR3 extends over 15 amino acids. With 0 bases removed from V and 7 bases from J, the gap between germline ends came to 15 bases. DNA of the CDR3: TGTGCCAGCAGTTACTCGATCAACAAGGGAGGGACCCAGTACTTC. The encoded protein is CASSYSINKGGTQYF.

The chain has TRBV18 and TRBJ1-1, with 7 positions matching TRBD1. The length of the CDR3 is 12 residues. Losses at the gene ends were 3 bases for V and 7 bases for J; bases not matched to a gene: 2. Germline CDR1 and CDR2: KGHSH and LQKENI. The CDR3 DNA sequence: TGTGCCAGCTCACCGAGGACAGGTGAAGCTTTCTTT. Translating it yields CASSPRTGEAFF.

The V and J genes are TRBV7-2 and TRBJ1-1; tentatively, D is TRBD1 (6 bases). The CDR3 totals 14 residues. Germline V gene lookup returns CDR1 SGHTA and CDR2 FQGNSA. Trimming took 5 bases from V and 1 from J, leaving 11 bases between them. The CDR3 coding sequence is TGTGCCAGCAGCGTAGGGGGGGCGAACACTGAAGCTTTCTTT. Amino acid sequence: CASSVGGANTEAFF.

The chain uses TRBV7-9 and TRBJ1-2, with TRBD1 matching over 9 bases. Looked up from germline, CDR1 is SEHNR and CDR2 is FQNEAQ (reference sequence). The CDR3 consists of 16 residues. The V segment lost 7 bases and the J segment 2 bases; nucleotides outside the gene matches: 11. CDR3 in DNA: TGTGCCAGCACTTATTTTACAGGGGGCCCCAACTATGGCTACACCTTC. This sequence encodes CASTYFTGGPNYGYTF.

This chain joins TRBV6-4 and TRBJ2-1; 12 bases map to TRBD2. After removal of 5 bases from V and 7 bases from J, the junction contained 6 bases not matched to a gene. Looked up from germline, CDR1 is MRHNA and CDR2 is SNTAGT. The CDR3 runs to 15 residues. The CDR3 is CASSRLAGVGNEQFF. The CDR3, as DNA: TGTGCCAGCAGTAGACTAGCGGGGGTGGGGAATGAGCAGTTCTTC.

This chain connects TRBV28 to TRBJ1-1; possible D gene TRBD1, 6 bases. This CDR3 comprises 12 residues. V lost 5 bases and J 11 bases, leaving 15 bases between the germline ends. Germline V gives CDR1 MDHEN, CDR2 SYDVKM. The CDR3 region has the DNA TGTGCCAGCAGTCTTCCTACAGGGAAGGCTTTCTTT. Translating gives CASSLPTGKAFF.

V and J are TRBV10-1 and TRBJ1-1; no firm D call. Germline CDR1 and CDR2: WNHNN and SYGVQD (reference sequence). This CDR3 is 12 amino acids long. Trimming removed 0 bases from V and 10 bases from J, with 9 bases in between. The CDR3 DNA reads as TGCGCCAGCAGTGAGTCGGCGGTCCCAGCTTTCTTT. As protein: CASSESAVPAFF.

V and J are TRBV4-3 and TRBJ2-1, with D uncertain. This CDR3 region has 14 residues. Germline V lookup: CDR1 LGHNA, CDR2 YSLEER. V was trimmed by 0 bases and J by 3 bases, leaving 6 bases between them. In DNA, the CDR3 is TGCGCCAGCAGCCAAGATATCTACTACAATGAGCAGTTCTTC. Its protein is CASSQDIYYNEQFF.

The V gene is TRBV28, the J gene TRBJ1-2, with D possibly matching TRBD1 (6 bases). This CDR3 spans 11 amino acids. V was cut by 8 bases and J by 14 bases, with 18 bases left in between. Looked up from germline, CDR1 is MDHEN and CDR2 is SYDVKM. The CDR3 sequence: CASHNQYRVTF. CDR3 DNA: TGTGCCAGCCATAACCAATACAGGGTAACCTTC.

The V call is TRBV19, the J call TRBJ1-5; D unclear. CDR1 and CDR2 (germline): LNHDA, SQIVND (reference sequence). Trimming took 10 bases from V and 4 from J, leaving 20 bases between them. The CDR3 sequence is 15 residues long. The CDR3 DNA follows: TGTGCCACCTCCGCAACGGACTCCAAAAATCAGCCCCAGCATTTT. Its protein product is CATSATDSKNQPQHF.

This chain links TRBV28 with TRBJ2-1; the match to TRBD2 covers 8 bases. Trimming took 2 bases from V and 4 from J; bases not matched to a gene: 1. The germline CDR1 and CDR2 sequences are MDHEN and SYDVKM. The CDR3 length is 14 residues. CDR3 region: CASSLSGRYNEQFF. The CDR3 coding sequence is TGTGCCAGCAGTTTAAGCGGGAGATACAATGAGCAGTTCTTC. Supplemented by reference TRBV28 and TRBJ2-1, the full variable domain reads DVKVTQSSRYLVKRTGEKVFLECVQDMDHENMFWYRQDPGLGLRLIYFSYDVKMKEKGDIPEGYSVSREKKERFSLILESASTNQTSMYLCASSLSGRYNEQFFGPGTRLTVL.